The source of this T cell receptor beta chain is a study of blood T cell repertoires in COVID-19. About the research overall: The United States, Italy and Spain provided the acute and convalescent COVID-19 samples.

Original methodology: Estimates of nucleated cell counts were drawn from the amplification of reference gene primers. Sequenced by immunoSEQ multiplex PCR; TCRdb stores in-frame clones only, minus some. V, J and clone size derive from that table, while D and trimming were established from the DNA sequence. This table has 75,000 to 90,000 clones, 90% to 95% appearing once. V lost 5 bases to trimming and J lost 4 bases, with 11 bases between them. CDR1 and CDR2 (germline): SGHAT, FQNNGV. The length of the CDR3 is 13 residues. This chain joins TRBV11-2 and TRBJ1-2, with TRBD1 as a possible D gene (5 bases). The clonotype comes from a woman between 45 and 65 years old in a cohort sampled during active COVID-19. Sequencing input: peripheral blood. The CDR3 coding sequence is TGTGCCAGCAGCGGAACGGGGGGCTATGGCTACACCTTC. Translated, it gives CASSGTGGYGYTF.